One T cell receptor (beta chain) is described in this entry. CDR1 and CDR2 (germline): LNHDA, SQIVND (reference sequence). After removal of 6 bases from V and 2 bases from J, the junction contained 12 bases not matched to a gene. The CDR3 length is 17 residues. This sample was taken from a study of blood T cell repertoires in COVID-19. The table came from immunoSEQ multiplex PCR; TCRdb's copy has only in-frame clones and leaves some out. The table includes 85,000 to 100,000 clones, 65% to 90% detected once. The chain recombines TRBV19 with TRBJ2-1; 8 positions match TRBD2. The sequencing sample was made of peripheral blood. This receptor was obtained from a man in his 60s with acute or convalescent COVID-19. The CDR3, as DNA: TGTGCCAGTAGCTACCTACTAGCGGCAACGACCTACAATGAGCAGTTCTTC. It yields the protein CASSYLLAATTYNEQFF.